These 9 T cell receptor beta chains originate from one sample sequenced in a study of early T cells in non-severe SARS-CoV-2 infection. One entry per CDR3 protein results from TCRdb running MiXCR on the 5' RACE reads. This sample has fewer than 110,000 distinct CDR3 sequences, with 11% found just once. The specimen sequenced was whole blood. The origin of the receptors is an adult who was a healthcare worker with PCR-confirmed SARS-CoV-2 infection or an uninfected control (not recorded which).

CDR3 residues: CASTLLTGNTEAFF. The CDR3 DNA is TGTGCCAGCACCCTTTTGACAGGGAACACTGAAGCTTTCTTT. The chain employs TRBV7-9 and TRBJ1-1, with D possibly being TRBD1 (6 bases). V shed 7 bases and J shed 1 base, with 13 bases lying between them. CDR1 SEHNR and CDR2 FQNEAQ come from the germline V gene (reference sequence). The CDR3 has 14 residues.

The V gene is TRBV11-2, the J gene TRBJ2-5; D not certain. This CDR3 comprises 13 residues. The germline CDR1 and CDR2 sequences are SGHAT and FQNNGV. The germline V and J ends were trimmed by 1 base and 4 bases, with 7 bases remaining between them. The DNA of the CDR3 is TGTGCCAGCAGCTTAGTCTCCGTAGAGACCCAGTACTTC. Protein product: CASSLVSVETQYF.

This clonotype was counted only a few times. CDR3: CASSQGPSKTGELFF. The CDR3 bases are TGCGCCAGCAGCCAAGGACCATCCAAGACCGGGGAGCTGTTTTTT. This chain uses TRBV4-1 with TRBJ2-2; the D is unclear. The CDR3 is 15 amino acids. The germline CDR1 and CDR2 sequences are MGHRA and YSYEKL. V lost 1 base, J lost 5 bases, and 11 bases lay in between.

In this sample, this clonotype turned up many times. The V and J genes are TRBV7-9 and TRBJ1-1; no clear D. The CDR3 is made up of 14 amino acids. Trimming left V 5 bases short and J 1 base short, with 11 bases between. In germline, CDR1 is SEHNR, CDR2 FQNEAQ (reference sequence). CDR3 sequence (DNA): TGTGCCAGCAGCCCAGTCCCCCCGAACACTGAAGCTTTCTTT. Encoded protein: CASSPVPPNTEAFF. Drawing the rest from reference TRBV7-9 and TRBJ1-1, the complete variable domain is DTGVSQNPRHKITKRGQNVTFRCDPISEHNRLYWYRQTLGQGPEFLTYFQNEAQLEKSRLLSDRFSAERPKGSFSTLEIQRTEQGDSAMYLCASSPVPPNTEAFFGQGTRLTVV.

The table lists this clonotype with many counts. This chain connects TRBV30 to TRBJ1-6, with 9 nucleotides matching TRBD1. The CDR3 is 14 amino acids. Unmatched junction bases numbered 3, after V lost 2 bases and J lost 7 bases. In germline, CDR1 is GTSNPN, CDR2 SVGIG (reference sequence). The CDR3 reads CAWSRQGENSPLHF. For the CDR3, the DNA is TGTGCCTGGAGTAGACAGGGGGAAAATTCACCCCTCCACTTT.

In DNA, the CDR3 is TGTGCCAGCAGTGTGGGGAGGGACACCGGGGAGCTGTTTTTT. Residues: CASSVGRDTGELFF. The genes are TRBV28 and TRBJ2-2, with 7 bases lining up with TRBD2. The ends lost 5 bases at V and 3 bases at J; junction bases unmatched: 3. The CDR3 is 14 amino acids. Germline V CDR1 and CDR2: MDHEN, SYDVKM.

This clonotype was counted many times. The chain combines TRBV27 with TRBJ2-7, with 11 bases identical to TRBD1. There are 18 residues in the CDR3. Germline V CDR1 and CDR2: MNHEY, SMNVEV (reference sequence). V shed 3 bases, J shed 7 bases, and the junction held 17 bases outside the gene matches. The CDR3 is CASSFHSGGQGVVGEQYF. The CDR3 nucleotides are TGTGCCAGCAGTTTCCACAGCGGGGGACAGGGGGTCGTAGGAGAGCAGTACTTC.

This clonotype occurred many times. The gene calls are TRBV7-2 and TRBJ2-2; D unresolved. Germline loops: CDR1 SGHTA, CDR2 FQGNSA. V was pared by 6 bases and J by 4 bases, with 9 bases between. The CDR3 is 13 residues long. CDR3 bases: TGTGCCAGCAGTTTCGGCATCACCGGGGAGCTGTTTTTT. This encodes CASSFGITGELFF.

This clonotype was counted many times. V usage is TRBV27 and J usage is TRBJ1-5; no clear D. The ends were cut back, 6 bases at V and 7 bases at J, with 13 bases in the middle. This CDR3 spans 13 amino acids. Germline assignment: CDR1 MNHEY and CDR2 SMNVEV (reference sequence). CDR3 amino acids: CASSLGITQPQHF. The DNA for the CDR3 is TGTGCCAGCAGCCTAGGTATCACCCAGCCCCAGCATTTT.